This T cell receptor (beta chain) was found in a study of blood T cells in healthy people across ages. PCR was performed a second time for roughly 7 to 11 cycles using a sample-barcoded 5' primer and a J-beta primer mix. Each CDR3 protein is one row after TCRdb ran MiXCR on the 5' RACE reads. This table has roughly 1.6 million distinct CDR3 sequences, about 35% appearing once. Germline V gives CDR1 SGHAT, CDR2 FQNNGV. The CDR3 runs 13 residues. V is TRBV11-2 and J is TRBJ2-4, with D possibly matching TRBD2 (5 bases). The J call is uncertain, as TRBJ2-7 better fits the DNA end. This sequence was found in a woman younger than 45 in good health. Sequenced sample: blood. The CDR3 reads CASSSTSRYEQYF. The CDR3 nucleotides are TGTGCCAGCAGCTCTACTAGTCGCTACGAGCAGTACTTC.